A single sample is the source of the 28 T cell receptor beta chains below, sequenced in a study of CD8 T cells in Susac syndrome. An amount of RNA that ranged from roughly 0.5 to 1 ug was reverse transcribed with random hexamers. One entry per CDR3 protein, called by TCRdb with MiXCR from the immunoSEQ multiplex PCR reads. Of some 130,000 distinct CDR3 sequences in the sample, around nine tenths were seen once. What was sequenced was CD8+ T cells from PBMCs. These receptor sequences come from a human donor with multiple sclerosis.

V usage is TRBV6-2 or TRBV6-3 and J usage is TRBJ2-5; TRBD1 or TRBD2 may be the D gene (6 bases each). The CDR3 sequence is 16 residues long. Germline values: CDR1 MNHEY, CDR2 SVGEGT. Trimming stripped 6 bases from V and 5 bases from J, with 22 bases between. The CDR3 sequence: CASRPSGALNRETQYF. CDR3 nucleotide sequence: TGTGCCAGCAGGCCCTCGGGGGCCCTGAATCGTGAGACCCAGTACTTC.

The rearrangement joins TRBV4-2 to TRBJ1-3; 8 bases fit TRBD1. This CDR3 spans 16 amino acids. With V trimmed by 0 bases and J by 3 bases, 4 bases remained unmatched. Germline CDR1 is LGHNA and CDR2 is YNFKEQ. The CDR3 coding sequence is TGTGCCAGCAGCCAAGACGGACAGGGTAGTGGAAACACCATATATTTT. Translating it yields CASSQDGQGSGNTIYF.

This chain uses TRBV27 with TRBJ2-7, with 10 bases fitting TRBD2. Germline V CDR1 and CDR2: MNHEY, SMNVEV (reference sequence). J was trimmed by 3 bases and V by 1 base; bases with no gene match: 6. This CDR3 has 16 residues. CDR3 region: CASSLYSGGIYYEQYF. The CDR3 DNA reads as TGTGCCAGCAGTTTATATAGCGGGGGGATATACTACGAGCAGTACTTC.

The chain has TRBV27 and TRBJ1-1; no clear D gene. With 5 bases removed from V and 2 bases from J, the gap between germline ends came to 12 bases. Germline CDR1 is MNHEY and CDR2 is SMNVEV (reference sequence). This CDR3 is 14 amino acids long. CDR3 DNA sequence: TGTGCCAGCAGTCCCCCCCACCGAAACACTGAAGCTTTCTTT. Encoded protein: CASSPPHRNTEAFF.

The gene calls are TRBV3-1 and TRBJ1-5; D remains ambiguous. The CDR3 runs 14 residues. The V and J ends lost 2 bases and 6 bases respectively, with 11 bases between them. Germline values: CDR1 LGHDT, CDR2 YNNKEL (reference sequence). CDR3 sequence reads: CASSQRERSQPQHF. The CDR3 region has the DNA TGTGCCAGCAGCCAACGGGAGAGGAGTCAGCCCCAGCATTTT. Filled out from reference TRBV3-1 and TRBJ1-5, the complete variable domain reads DTAVSQTPKYLVTQMGNDKSIKCEQNLGHDTMYWYKQDSKKFLKIMFSYNNKELIINETVPNRFSPKSPDKAHLNLHINSLELGDSAVYFCASSQRERSQPQHFGDGTRLSIL.

The gene calls are TRBV28 and TRBJ2-1, with 7 bases that match TRBD1. V shed 1 base, J shed 8 bases, and the junction held 14 bases outside the gene matches. This CDR3 is 17 amino acids long. Germline V gene data show CDR1 as MDHEN and CDR2 as SYDVKM. The CDR3: CASSLFGQVEVRDEQFF. CDR3 DNA: TGTGCCAGCAGTTTATTCGGACAGGTTGAGGTCAGAGATGAGCAGTTCTTC.

In DNA, the CDR3 is TGTGCCAGCAGCCAAACGTCTAGCGGGTTCCCCGGGGGGGCCAACGTCCTGACTTTC. It encodes CASSQTSSGFPGGANVLTF. The J gene is TRBJ2-6, the V gene TRBV4-2, with TRBD2 matching over 8 bases. CDR3 size: 19 residues. CDR1 is LGHNA and CDR2 is YNFKEQ in the germline V gene. V was clipped by 2 bases and J by 4 bases; unmatched bases: 13.

V gene TRBV6-2 or TRBV6-3 combines with J gene TRBJ2-3; D may be TRBD2 (5 bases). Trimming removed 8 bases from V and 11 bases from J, with 23 bases in between. Germline values: CDR1 MNHEY, CDR2 SVGEGT. The CDR3 is made up of 14 amino acids. CDR3 bases: TGTGCCAGCCACCCGCAGGCAGGAGGCACGGGGCAGTATTTT. The encoded protein is CASHPQAGGTGQYF.

This rearrangement joins TRBV20-1 to TRBJ2-5, with TRBD2 matching over 9 bases. The CDR3 extends over 16 amino acids. Losses at the gene ends were 3 bases for V and 5 bases for J; bases not matched to a gene: 13. Germline assignment: CDR1 DFQATT and CDR2 SNEGSKA (reference sequence). The CDR3 protein is CSASGDGGRASETQYF. Written as DNA, the CDR3 is TGCAGTGCTAGCGGGGACGGCGGGAGGGCGTCCGAGACCCAGTACTTC.

The chain is built from TRBV29-1 and TRBJ2-2; D gene uncertain. The CDR3 runs 14 residues. V was shortened by 4 bases and J by 6 bases, with 15 bases between the two germline ends. Germline V gene data show CDR1 as SQVTM and CDR2 as ANQGSEA. The CDR3: CSVVGLGIAGELFF. Here the CDR3 DNA reads TGCAGCGTTGTGGGTCTAGGGATTGCCGGGGAGCTGTTTTTT.

The chain uses TRBV4-1 and TRBJ1-1; possible D gene TRBD1, 6 bases. The CDR3 has 14 residues. CDR1 and CDR2 from the germline V gene are MGHRA and YSYEKL. With 3 bases removed from V and 4 bases from J, the gap between germline ends came to 12 bases. Written as DNA, the CDR3 is TGCGCCAGCAGCCACCAAACAGGGTCCACTGAAGCTTTCTTT. It codes for CASSHQTGSTEAFF.

The chain has TRBV7-8 and TRBJ1-1, with D possibly TRBD1 on 5 matching bases. Germline assignment: CDR1 SGHVS and CDR2 FQNEAQ. V lost 1 base and J lost 1, with 13 bases in between. The CDR3 extends over 16 amino acids. The CDR3 DNA is TGTGCCAGCAGCTTAGAATTTCTGGGGCAGAACACTGAAGCTTTCTTT. Encoded protein: CASSLEFLGQNTEAFF.

The chain recombines TRBV30 with TRBJ2-3; 7 bases line up with TRBD2. Germline V gene lookup returns CDR1 GTSNPN and CDR2 SVGIG (reference sequence). V shed 0 bases, J shed 1 base, and the junction held 4 bases outside the gene matches. This CDR3 has 15 residues. CDR3 DNA: TGTGCCTGGAGTGTAGCTAGCGGTCGCACAGATACGCAGTATTTT. Translating gives CAWSVASGRTDTQYF.

The chain couples TRBV18 to TRBJ1-3; 10 bases are shared with TRBD1. The length of the CDR3 is 13 residues. Germline CDR1 reads KGHSH; CDR2 reads LQKENI. V trimming: 3 bases; J trimming: 8 bases; junction bases outside the gene matches: 1. CDR3 protein: CASSPGQGYTIYF. The CDR3 DNA sequence: TGTGCCAGCTCACCGGGACAGGGGTACACCATATATTTT.

The sample holds one count of this clonotype. The chain has TRBV7-2 and TRBJ2-6; possibly TRBD1 for D (6 bases). Germline V gene data show CDR1 as SGHTA and CDR2 as FQGNSA. Trimming left V 5 bases short and J 0 bases short, with 11 bases between. The CDR3 spans 16 residues. CDR3 amino acids: CASSPGQLSGANVLTF. The DNA for the CDR3 is TGTGCCAGCAGCCCCGGACAGCTCTCTGGGGCCAACGTCCTGACTTTC.

The V call is TRBV20-1, the J call TRBJ2-3, with TRBD2 identical over 11 bases. The J segment lost 0 bases and the V segment lost 3 bases, leaving 5 bases of the junction unmatched. The CDR3 contains 16 residues. Germline lookup yields CDR1 DFQATT and CDR2 SNEGSKA (reference sequence). The chain's CDR3 is CSASLTSGDSTDTQYF. CDR3 sequence (DNA): TGCAGTGCTAGCCTGACTAGCGGGGACAGCACAGATACGCAGTATTTT.

The chain employs TRBV18 and TRBJ2-7; possible D gene TRBD2, 6 bases. The CDR3 is 14 residues long. Germline V gene data show CDR1 as KGHSH and CDR2 as LQKENI. V lost 5 bases and J 4 bases, leaving 15 bases between the germline ends. CDR3 sequence: CASSDRDAGYEQYF. The CDR3 DNA is TGTGCCAGCTCAGACCGGGATGCGGGATACGAGCAGTACTTC.

This chain connects TRBV28 to TRBJ2-2; 10 bases align to TRBD2. Germline CDR1 MDHEN, CDR2 SYDVKM. This CDR3 is built from 15 residues. Unmatched junction bases numbered 2, after V lost 4 bases and J lost 3 bases. Written as DNA, the CDR3 is TGTGCCAGCAGTTGGCTAGCGGGAGACACCGGGGAGCTGTTTTTT. It yields the protein CASSWLAGDTGELFF.

The rearrangement links TRBV5-6 to TRBJ2-5; 7 bases map to TRBD2. The germline CDR1 and CDR2 sequences are SGHDT and YYEEEE. V lost 2 bases and J lost 7; bases outside the gene matches: 5. The CDR3 sequence is 13 residues long. The CDR3 protein is CASSLAGLGTQYF. In nucleotides, the CDR3 is TGTGCCAGCAGCTTAGCGGGACTCGGGACCCAGTACTTC. The full variable domain, in which reference TRBV5-6 and TRBJ2-5 provide the parts outside the CDR3, is DAGVTQSPTHLIKTRGQQVTLRCSPKSGHDTVSWYQQALGQGPQFIFQYYEEEERQRGNFPDRFSGHQFPNYSSELNVNALLLGDSALYLCASSLAGLGTQYFGPGTRLLVL.

This chain links TRBV27 with TRBJ2-7, with D hard to call. Trimming removed 5 bases at V and 0 bases at J, with 11 bases between. The CDR3 runs to 14 residues. The germline gives CDR1 MNHEY, CDR2 SMNVEV (reference sequence). The CDR3 protein is CASSLQTSSYEQYF. In DNA, the CDR3 is TGTGCCAGCAGTCTTCAAACGAGCTCCTACGAGCAGTACTTC.

This sequence joins TRBV6-2 or TRBV6-3 and TRBJ2-7; 9 positions match TRBD2. CDR3 size: 14 residues. With 2 bases clipped from V and 7 bases from J, the junction kept 6 bases outside the gene matches. CDR1 and CDR2 (germline): MNHEY, SVGEGT. CDR3 amino acids: CASSYSTREGEQYF. The DNA of the CDR3 is TGTGCCAGCAGTTACAGCACGCGGGAGGGTGAGCAGTACTTC.

The chain recombines TRBV19 with TRBJ1-1; no reliable D call. V lost 7 bases to trimming and J lost 4 bases, with 10 bases between them. Germline loops: CDR1 LNHDA, CDR2 SQIVND (reference sequence). There are 12 residues in the CDR3. The CDR3 reads CASKVGLTEAFF. CDR3 nucleotide sequence: TGTGCCAGTAAGGTAGGGCTCACTGAAGCTTTCTTT.

The chain combines TRBV19 with TRBJ2-5; 10 bases fit TRBD1. Germline loops: CDR1 LNHDA, CDR2 SQIVND (reference sequence). This CDR3 has 14 residues. Germline trimming cut 10 bases from V and 7 bases from J; bases unmatched to any gene: 12. CDR3 coding DNA: TGTGCCACAACCCCGGGACAGGGGTTCGGGACCCAGTACTTC. It codes for CATTPGQGFGTQYF.

This chain links TRBV6-2 or TRBV6-3 with TRBJ2-2; 9 bases are a match to TRBD2. CDR3 length equals 18 residues. In germline, CDR1 is MNHEY, CDR2 SVGEGT. Trimming cost V 6 bases and J 1 base; bases outside gene matches: 12. The CDR3 here is CASSQIRTSAMNTGELFF. DNA of the CDR3: TGTGCCAGCAGCCAAATCCGGACTAGCGCAATGAACACCGGGGAGCTGTTTTTT.

This CDR3 reads CASSEGQSMNTEAFF. CDR3 bases: TGTGCCAGCAGTGAGGGGCAGAGCATGAACACTGAAGCTTTCTTT. The genes are TRBV2 and TRBJ1-1, with D possibly TRBD1 on 5 matching bases. Trimming took off 3 bases at V and 0 bases at J, with 11 bases between the two ends. The CDR3 runs to 15 residues. Per germline, CDR1 SNHLY and CDR2 FYNNEI.

The gene calls are TRBV7-9 and TRBJ2-2; D possibly matches TRBD1 or TRBD2 (5 bases each). Trimming pared 3 bases from V and 3 bases from J, leaving 14 bases between. This CDR3 has 16 amino acids. Germline CDR1 reads SEHNR; CDR2 reads FQNEAQ (reference sequence). In nucleotides, the CDR3 is TGTGCCAGCAGCTTCGGATCGGGGACCCACACCGGGGAGCTGTTTTTT. Amino acid sequence: CASSFGSGTHTGELFF.

This clonotype appeared once. The chain uses TRBV19 and TRBJ1-2; the D is unclear. This CDR3 region has 13 residues. Germline V CDR1 and CDR2: LNHDA, SQIVND (reference sequence). Trimming cost V 3 bases and J 0 bases, with 5 bases left between them. CDR3 protein: CASSIAANYGYTF. CDR3 DNA sequence: TGTGCCAGTAGTATTGCGGCTAACTATGGCTACACCTTC.

The V call is TRBV27, the J call TRBJ2-7; D is possibly TRBD2 (6 bases). Deletions cut 1 base from V and 3 bases from J, with 10 bases between. CDR3 length equals 14 residues. Germline loops: CDR1 MNHEY, CDR2 SMNVEV (reference sequence). This CDR3 is CASSLWGGHYEQYF. In DNA form, the CDR3 reads TGTGCCAGCAGTTTATGGGGAGGACACTACGAGCAGTACTTC.